The table lists the clone carrying this T cell receptor beta chain with a few counts. Its antigen remains unknown. Together with a sample-barcoded 5' primer, a J-beta primer mix was included in a second PCR lasting about 6 to 11 cycles. The authors tagged each cDNA molecule using a template-switch adaptor with 12 random nucleotides. TCRdb analysed the 5' RACE reads with MiXCR anew, one entry per CDR3 protein. This table holds about 1,600,000 distinct CDR3 sequences, approximately 42% found once. This specimen comes from a study of blood T cells in healthy people across ages. Whole-study findings and limits: TCR beta diversity was tightly associated with the proportion of naive T cells. Age advanced and TCR beta diversity per million T cells fell, roughly linearly.

CDR3 length: 16 amino acids. Germline lookup yields CDR1 SGDLS and CDR2 YYNGEE. J gave up 7 bases and V 4 bases, and 11 bases lay outside the gene matches. The sequenced material came from blood. The clonotype comes from a woman aged 18-29 years in good health. The V and J genes are TRBV9 and TRBJ2-1, with 10 bases matching TRBD2. CDR3 in amino acids: CASSPRTSGTMNEQFF. The CDR3, as DNA: TGTGCCAGCAGCCCCCGAACTAGCGGGACTATGAATGAGCAGTTCTTC.